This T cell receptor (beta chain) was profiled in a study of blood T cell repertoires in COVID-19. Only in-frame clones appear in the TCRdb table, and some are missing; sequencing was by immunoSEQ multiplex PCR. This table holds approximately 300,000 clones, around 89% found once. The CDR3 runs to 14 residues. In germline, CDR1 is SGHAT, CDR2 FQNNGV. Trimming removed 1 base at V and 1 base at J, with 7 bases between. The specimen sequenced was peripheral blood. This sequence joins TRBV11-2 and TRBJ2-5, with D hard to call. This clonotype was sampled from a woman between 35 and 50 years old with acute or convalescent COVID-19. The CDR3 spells CASSLVSVQETQYF. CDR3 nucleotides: TGTGCCAGCAGCTTAGTGTCAGTCCAAGAGACCCAGTACTTC.